This TCR beta chain emerged from a study of early T cells in non-severe SARS-CoV-2 infection. Overall study results and limits: Missing private and CD4 specificities, VDJdb matching favored anti-spike CD8 responses.

In its sample, this clonotype was seen many times. The antigen remains unidentified. Individually, cDNA molecules had unique molecular identifiers attached to them. TCRdb re-called the 5' RACE reads through MiXCR, storing one row per CDR3 protein. The sample has around 66,000 distinct CDR3 sequences; more than 5.5% are singletons. Germline V lookup: CDR1 SGHTS, CDR2 YDEGEE. Trimming left V 3 bases short and J 7 bases short, with 20 bases between. The length of the CDR3 is 15 residues. J is TRBJ2-7 and V is TRBV5-8, with D perhaps TRBD2 (7 bases). The source material was whole blood, sampled at baseline. The sequence came from an adult who was a healthcare worker with PCR-confirmed SARS-CoV-2 infection or an uninfected control (not recorded which). CDR3 amino acids: CASSSGGGHLGEQYF. The CDR3 DNA reads as TGTGCCAGCAGCTCCGGCGGGGGCCACCTTGGTGAGCAGTACTTC.